The present entry profiles one TCR beta chain with its context. What it binds is not known. TCRdb keeps only in-frame clones here, not all; method: immunoSEQ multiplex PCR. The profile shows fewer than 250,000 clones, around 86% of them singletons. Separate from the roughly 630-subject first cohort was the approximately 120-subject validation cohort, to which the donors belonged. Germline V lookup: CDR1 MNHEY, CDR2 SMNVEV (reference sequence). V was shortened by 6 bases and J by 0 bases, with 14 bases between the two germline ends. The CDR3 consists of 15 residues. The data are from a study of cytomegalovirus exposure and HLA in healthy donors. Study at large: The approximately 690 first-cohort repertoires and the 120 or so validation repertoires shared the same platform, a later analysis reported. Study-wide results and caveats: That first-cohort TCR clusters tended to co-occur in the 95 to 150 validation repertoires was found in a later analysis. The study labeled roughly 160 TCR beta chains cytomegalovirus-associated.

This clonotype was sampled from a woman aged 18-29 years in good health and CMV-seropositive. Sequencing was performed on PBMCs. J is TRBJ1-1 and V is TRBV27; D unresolved. The CDR3 loop is CASRKEGGMNTEAFF. The DNA of the CDR3 is TGTGCCAGCAGGAAGGAGGGCGGGATGAACACTGAAGCTTTCTTT.